This T cell receptor (beta chain) was captured by sequencing in a study of control samples from healthy donors and cancer patients. This clone was counted between two and nine times. This CDR3 is built from 12 residues. V lost 0 bases, J lost 10 bases, and 5 bases lay in between. Germline V gene data show CDR1 as SGHNT and CDR2 as YYREEE (reference sequence). Sequenced by immunoSEQ multiplex PCR; TCRdb stores in-frame clones only, minus some. The repertoire holds 100,000 to 150,000 clones, with 80% to 95% as singletons. The source is a man aged 18 to 30 in good health. The rearrangement uses TRBV5-4 and TRBJ1-6; possibly TRBD1 for D (5 bases). The sequencing sample was made of blood. The CDR3 protein is CASSLGGSPLHF. The CDR3 nucleotides read TGTGCCAGCAGCTTGGGGGGGTCACCCCTCCACTTT.